These 21 T cell receptor beta chains were all obtained from the same sample, sequenced in a study of T cell responses to AZD1222 COVID-19 vaccine. Libraries were prepared by immunoSEQ multiplex PCR; TCRdb keeps only in-frame clonotypes and omits some of them. The sample has 100,000 to 150,000 clones, about 93% seen once. The specimen was peripheral blood, collected on day 0 of AZD1222 vaccination. These receptors originate from an adult in good health.

The gene calls are TRBV21-1 and TRBJ2-3; no DNA check was done on the table's D call, TRBD1. TRBV21-1 is a recognized pseudogene. CDR3 length equals 16 residues. Here the CDR3 reads CASSPKGRLSTDTQYF. DNA for the CDR3: TGTGCCAGCAGCCCAAAGGGGCGTTTGAGCACAGATACGCAGTATTTT.

The chain joins TRBV19 to TRBJ2-3; perhaps TRBD2 as D (6 bases). The CDR3 spans 12 residues. Trimming stripped 6 bases from V and 6 bases from J, with 10 bases between. The germline V gene encodes CDR1 LNHDA and CDR2 SQIVND (reference sequence). The CDR3 DNA reads as TGTGCCAGTAGCGCGCGGGACGATACGCAGTATTTT. Translating gives CASSARDDTQYF.

The V gene is TRBV10-1, the J gene TRBJ1-1; possible D gene TRBD1, 6 bases. The CDR3 runs 15 residues. V was shortened by 0 bases and J by 4 bases, with 12 bases between the two germline ends. Germline V lookup: CDR1 WNHNN, CDR2 SYGVQD (reference sequence). CDR3 sequence reads: CASSESRGGFTEAFF. The CDR3 DNA reads as TGCGCCAGCAGTGAGTCGAGGGGGGGGTTCACTGAAGCTTTCTTT.

This clone occurred a few times. The CDR3, as DNA: TGTGCCAGCAGCAAAGAGGGGACAGTAAGGGGTGAGCAGTACTTC. It translates to CASSKEGTVRGEQYF. V usage is TRBV21-1 and J usage is TRBJ2-7; whether TRBD1, the table's D call, matches the DNA was not checked. TRBV21-1 is noted as a pseudogene. This CDR3 is 15 amino acids long.

The chain uses TRBV27 and TRBJ2-5; possibly TRBD2 for D (6 bases). The CDR3 has 13 residues. The V and J ends lost 6 bases and 3 bases respectively, with 11 bases between them. Germline V gives CDR1 MNHEY, CDR2 SMNVEV (reference sequence). In DNA, the CDR3 is TGTGCCAGCAGCGCGGGAAACAAAGAGACCCAGTACTTC. Protein sequence: CASSAGNKETQYF.

The chain couples TRBV18 to TRBJ1-2, with 11 bases fitting TRBD1. The CDR3 runs to 14 residues. Trimming cost V 2 bases and J 8 bases; bases outside gene matches: 4. Per germline, CDR1 KGHSH and CDR2 LQKENI. The CDR3 region is CASSPGQGARGYTF. In nucleotides, the CDR3 is TGTGCCAGCTCACCAGGACAGGGGGCGCGAGGCTACACCTTC.

V is TRBV28 and J is TRBJ2-7, with 7 bases lining up with TRBD1. The germline V gene has CDR1 MDHEN and CDR2 SYDVKM. The junction had 9 bases not matched to a gene; V was cut back by 4 bases and J by 12 bases. This CDR3 region has 12 residues. DNA of the CDR3: TGTGCCAGCAGTTCTGGACAGGTTACTACGTACTTC. It yields the protein CASSSGQVTTYF.

Here the CDR3 DNA reads TGCGCCAGCAGTCAATCAGGAGGAGGGGCTGAGCCCCAGCATTTT. The encoded protein is CASSQSGGGAEPQHF. The V and J genes are TRBV23-1 and TRBJ1-5, with D perhaps TRBD1 (5 bases). TRBV23-1 is classed as an ORF, of uncertain function. V shed 0 bases and J shed 8 bases, with 14 bases lying between them. CDR3 length equals 15 residues.

The genes are TRBV12-3 or TRBV12-4 and TRBJ2-1; D is uncertain. The V end lost 5 bases, the J end lost 9 bases, and 8 bases lay between the germline ends. The CDR3 has 11 residues. Written as DNA, the CDR3 is TGTGCCAGCAGTAGTTTGGTTGAGCAGTTCTTC. Amino acids: CASSSLVEQFF.

The V gene is TRBV6-2 or TRBV6-3, the J gene TRBJ1-1; unclear D gene. CDR3 length: 14 amino acids. V lost 4 bases and J lost 11, with 20 bases in between. CDR1 MNHEY and CDR2 SVGEGT come from the germline V gene. CDR3 residues: CASSFLTLSRTAFF. The CDR3 coding sequence is TGTGCCAGCAGTTTCCTAACCCTTTCTCGAACTGCTTTCTTT.

The V and J genes are TRBV9 and TRBJ1-2, with no clear D. CDR1 is SGDLS, CDR2 YYNGEE, per germline. V dropped 3 bases and J dropped 8 bases, with 11 bases sitting between them. The CDR3 covers 12 residues. The CDR3, as DNA: TGTGCCAGCAGCGCCGGATTCTACGGCTACACCTTC. This sequence encodes CASSAGFYGYTF.

V gene TRBV18 combines with J gene TRBJ1-3, with D unclear. The CDR3 sequence is 14 residues long. Germline values: CDR1 KGHSH, CDR2 LQKENI. Deletions cut 2 bases from V and 1 base from J, with 6 bases between. CDR3 region: CASSPWGSGNTIYF. In DNA form, the CDR3 reads TGTGCCAGCTCACCATGGGGTTCTGGAAACACCATATATTTT.

The chain links TRBV7-8 to TRBJ1-5; D unclear. Germline values: CDR1 SGHVS, CDR2 FQNEAQ. V was pared by 0 bases and J by 0 bases, with 9 bases between. This CDR3 region has 16 residues. This CDR3 is CASSLAAGDSNQPQHF. In nucleotides, the CDR3 is TGTGCCAGCAGCTTAGCGGCAGGCGATAGCAATCAGCCCCAGCATTTT.

The gene calls are TRBV12-5 and TRBJ2-1; 8 nucleotides match TRBD2. Germline loops: CDR1 LGHNT, CDR2 FRNRAP. The V and J ends lost 3 bases and 8 bases, in that order; junction bases with no gene match: 9. This CDR3 comprises 15 residues. The CDR3 DNA is TGTGCTAGTGGTTTTTATGCGGGAGGTGCTCATGAGCAGTTCTTC. Protein product: CASGFYAGGAHEQFF.

The chain joins TRBV3-1 (or the pseudogene TRBV3-2) to TRBJ2-3; perhaps TRBD2 as D (5 bases). Germline CDR1 LGHDT, CDR2 YNNKEL (reference sequence). Trimming removed 0 bases at V and 4 bases at J, with 14 bases between. This CDR3 spans 16 amino acids. CDR3 in amino acids: CASSQDRGAPSDTQYF. The CDR3, as DNA: TGTGCCAGCAGCCAAGATCGGGGAGCACCCTCAGATACGCAGTATTTT.

The rearrangement links TRBV7-8 to TRBJ2-3; 9 bases agree with TRBD2. Trimming cost V 3 bases and J 2 bases; bases outside gene matches: 9. CDR1 is SGHVS, CDR2 FQNEAQ, per germline. CDR3 length equals 17 residues. The DNA of the CDR3 is TGTGCCAGCAGCTTCCCGCTAGCGGGGCTAATCACAGATACGCAGTATTTT. This gives the protein CASSFPLAGLITDTQYF.

This sequence joins TRBV9 and TRBJ2-2; D remains ambiguous. The V gene lost 4 bases and the J gene lost 7 bases, with 14 bases spanning the gap. The CDR3 has 14 amino acids. CDR1 and CDR2 from the germline V gene are SGDLS and YYNGEE. The CDR3 DNA reads as TGTGCCAGCAGCCCCCTACAACGCGACGGGGAGCTGTTTTTT. Its translation is CASSPLQRDGELFF.

The chain uses TRBV7-8 and TRBJ2-5, with TRBD2 as a possible D gene (8 bases). The CDR3 spans 17 residues. V was cut by 7 bases and J by 2 bases, with 23 bases left in between. CDR1 is SGHVS and CDR2 is FQNEAQ in the germline V gene. As DNA, the CDR3 is TGTGCCAGCATCCCGAGGGGGCTACTAGCGGTTCAAGAGACCCAGTACTTC. Amino acid sequence: CASIPRGLLAVQETQYF.

The V and J genes are TRBV11-2 and TRBJ1-6; no firm D call. CDR1 is SGHAT, CDR2 FQNNGV, per germline. The CDR3 spans 15 residues. V gave up 5 bases and J gave up 9 bases, with 17 bases separating them. The DNA of the CDR3 is TGTGCCAGCAGCCTTAAACCAGGTGGAGTTTCACCCCTCCACTTT. This codes for CASSLKPGGVSPLHF. The variable domain in full, completed from reference TRBV11-2 and TRBJ1-6, reads EAGVAQSPRYKIIEKRQSVAFWCNPISGHATLYWYQQILGQGPKLLIQFQNNGVVDDSQLPKDRFSAERLKGVDSTLKIQPAKLEDSAVYLCASSLKPGGVSPLHFGNGTRLTVT.

CDR3 protein: CASRTQPGVNEQFF. The CDR3 DNA sequence: TGCGCCAGCAGAACACAGCCTGGAGTTAATGAGCAGTTCTTC. The chain carries TRBV10-2 and TRBJ2-1, with D uncertain. Trimming removed 6 bases from V and 7 bases from J, with 16 bases in between. Germline V lookup: CDR1 WSHSY, CDR2 SAAADI. This CDR3 is 14 amino acids long.

The chain joins TRBV12-3 or TRBV12-4 to TRBJ1-1; D remains ambiguous. The CDR3 has 13 amino acids. Trimming took 5 bases from V and 1 from J, leaving 8 bases between them. CDR3 protein: CASSVRWNTEAFF. CDR3 sequence (DNA): TGTGCCAGCAGTGTCCGATGGAACACTGAAGCTTTCTTT.